The 4 T cell receptor beta chains presented below share a single source sample, sequenced in a study of blood T cells in healthy people across ages. Combining a sample-barcoded 5' primer with a J-beta primer mix, a second PCR ran for about 7 to 11 cycles. TCRdb reprocessed the 5' RACE reads with MiXCR, giving one entry per CDR3 protein. The table records more than 1.4 million distinct CDR3 sequences, around 39% of them present only once. The sequenced sample was blood. Source of these receptors: a woman between 18 and 29 years old in good health.

CDR3 bases: TGTGCCAGCAGCTCGTGGACAGGGGATTATCAGCCCCAGCATTTT. This encodes CASSSWTGDYQPQHF. The V call is TRBV7-2, the J call TRBJ1-5; 9 bases map to TRBD1. The CDR3 totals 15 residues. With V trimmed by 4 bases and J by 5 bases, 6 bases remained unmatched. CDR1 is SGHTA and CDR2 is FQGNSA in the germline V gene.

This clonotype was found once. The chain employs TRBV6-1 and TRBJ2-3; TRBD2 matches at 9 bases. V shed 8 bases and J 5 bases; nucleotides not matched to a gene: 11. Germline lookup yields CDR1 MNHNS and CDR2 SASEGT. CDR3 length: 15 residues. CDR3 amino acids: CASLVTSGYQDTQYF. CDR3 bases: TGTGCCAGCCTAGTGACTAGCGGTTACCAAGATACGCAGTATTTT.

The V call is TRBV27, the J call TRBJ1-2; 7 bases agree with TRBD1. Trimming took 5 bases from V and 6 from J; bases not matched to a gene: 9. This CDR3 contains 14 residues. Germline CDR1 reads MNHEY; CDR2 reads SMNVEV (reference sequence). The CDR3 DNA follows: TGTGCCAGCAGTCCTTTAGATAGGGGGCATGGCTACACCTTC. Amino acid sequence: CASSPLDRGHGYTF.

This clonotype appeared a few times. The chain employs TRBV6-1 and TRBJ1-6; 9 bases are a match to TRBD1. V dropped 2 bases and J dropped 10; count of bases not matched to a gene: 6. The length of the CDR3 is 15 residues. CDR1 and CDR2 from the germline V gene are MNHNS and SASEGT. The CDR3 coding sequence is TGTGCCAGCAGTGAAAGAAGGACAGGGGTCTCACCCCTCCACTTT. As protein: CASSERRTGVSPLHF.